Listed below are T cell receptor beta chains from one sample, sequenced in a study of Graves' ophthalmopathy and Graves' hyperthyroidism. MiXCR, applied by TCRdb to the multiplex PCR reads, yields one record per CDR3 protein. The sample consists of 400,000 to 450,000 distinct CDR3 sequences, roughly 21% of them appearing once. The material sequenced was peripheral blood. These receptors came from a woman aged 18-29 years with stable Graves' hyperthyroidism. Both conserved end residues are trimmed from each CDR3.

V gene: TRBV9; CDR3 length: 16; CDR3 protein: ASSTSTGKGAVHYGYT
V gene: TRBV28; CDR3 length: 16; CDR3 protein: ASTDSGLAGLAKNIQY
V gene: TRBV12-3/TRBV12-4; CDR3 length: 11; CDR3 protein: ASSLGDPNTIY
V gene: TRBV27; CDR3 length: 13; CDR3 protein: ASSLGSPANYGYT
V gene: TRBV7-3; CDR3 length: 11; CDR3 protein: ASSLRAAYEQY
V gene: TRBV12-3/TRBV12-4; CDR3 length: 12; CDR3 protein: ASSLRPPGNTIY
V gene: TRBV29-1; CDR3 length: 11; CDR3 protein: SAEAGGGYEQY
V gene: TRBV28; CDR3 length: 13; CDR3 protein: ASSLRPGGIQPQH
V gene: TRBV19; CDR3 length: 12; CDR3 protein: ASSTQDSSHEQY
V gene: TRBV7-2; CDR3 length: 13; CDR3 protein: ASSLAPGGDYEQY
V gene: TRBV19; CDR3 length: 13; CDR3 protein: ASSMAGAPGNTIY
V gene: TRBV7-2; CDR3 length: 13; CDR3 protein: ASSLNSGFKETQY
V gene: TRBV24-1; CDR3 length: 13; CDR3 protein: ATSDPVSLGGEQY
V gene: TRBV20-1; CDR3 length: 11; CDR3 protein: SARGENTGELF
V gene: TRBV12-3/TRBV12-4; CDR3 length: 14; CDR3 protein: ASSLHSGSEVNEQY
V gene: TRBV7-2; CDR3 length: 12; CDR3 protein: ASSHSGTRSIQY
V gene: TRBV7-2; CDR3 length: 12; CDR3 protein: ASSSGLATYEQY
V gene: TRBV7-6; CDR3 length: 9; CDR3 protein: ASSQPGPQY
V gene: TRBV27; CDR3 length: 14; CDR3 protein: ASSSQRTGGTYEQY
V gene: TRBV28; CDR3 length: 13; CDR3 protein: ASSPLQTAQETQY
V gene: TRBV6-1; CDR3 length: 11; CDR3 protein: ASISAIGYEQY
V gene: TRBV6-2/TRBV6-3; CDR3 length: 18; CDR3 protein: AAYPKLGERGLPSNQPQH
V gene: TRBV4-1; CDR3 length: 18; CDR3 protein: ASSQDPTGRGIAGANVLT
V gene: TRBV2; CDR3 length: 12; CDR3 protein: ASNLAGGPHEQY
V gene: TRBV11-3; CDR3 length: 14; CDR3 protein: ASSLGGAGAAYEQY
V gene: TRBV7-9; CDR3 length: 13; CDR3 protein: ASSYSGRALGEQY
V gene: TRBV6-1; CDR3 length: 12; CDR3 protein: AGQKTGDNSPLH
V gene: TRBV19; CDR3 length: 16; CDR3 protein: ASSIKVGLAGFSYEQY
V gene: TRBV2; CDR3 length: 11; CDR3 protein: ASSVQGGGGYT
V gene: TRBV25-1; CDR3 length: 15; CDR3 protein: ASSESRLAGGGYEQY
V gene: TRBV27; CDR3 length: 12; CDR3 protein: ASSIRLSSYEQY
V gene: TRBV29-1; CDR3 length: 12; CDR3 protein: SVAGRYSNTEAF
V gene: TRBV24-1; CDR3 length: 13; CDR3 protein: ATRNGTSGRETQY
V gene: TRBV12-3/TRBV12-4; CDR3 length: 12; CDR3 protein: ASRSRGQSTEAF
V gene: TRBV30; CDR3 length: 12; CDR3 protein: AWTSGRGKYEQY
V gene: TRBV6-1; CDR3 length: 12; CDR3 protein: ASRMSGLGGTQY
V gene: TRBV30; CDR3 length: 9; CDR3 protein: AWSGTPGQY
V gene: TRBV10-1; CDR3 length: 12; CDR3 protein: ASTRGVRNQPQH
V gene: TRBV6-5; CDR3 length: 11; CDR3 protein: ASRRQHTGELF
V gene: TRBV18; CDR3 length: 11; CDR3 protein: SSSLYGDTEAF
V gene: TRBV18; CDR3 length: 12; CDR3 protein: ASSTGLAGSEQY
V gene: TRBV12-3/TRBV12-4; CDR3 length: 10; CDR3 protein: ASSPNHREQY
V gene: TRBV12-3/TRBV12-4; CDR3 length: 14; CDR3 protein: ASSLGLRLAKETQY
V gene: TRBV11-1; CDR3 length: 12; CDR3 protein: ASSPGDRDYGYT
V gene: TRBV5-1; CDR3 length: 14; CDR3 protein: ASADWADANTGELF
V gene: TRBV27; CDR3 length: 13; CDR3 protein: ASSLWPGGNSPLH
V gene: TRBV19; CDR3 length: 14; CDR3 protein: ATPNRGDQGAYGYT
V gene: TRBV20-1; CDR3 length: 16; CDR3 protein: SARDLPSTSGSPYEQC
V gene: TRBV12-3/TRBV12-4; CDR3 length: 12; CDR3 protein: ASSLSGTLDEQY
V gene: TRBV2; CDR3 length: 12; CDR3 protein: ASTGTTVDQPQH
V gene: TRBV7-8; CDR3 length: 16; CDR3 protein: ASSLVRAGEWFWETQY
V gene: TRBV2; CDR3 length: 15; CDR3 protein: ASRAGTSGRAEETQY
V gene: TRBV19; CDR3 length: 11; CDR3 protein: ASSLGQVGPQH
V gene: TRBV29-1; CDR3 length: 9; CDR3 protein: SVWEGPEQY
V gene: TRBV2; CDR3 length: 11; CDR3 protein: ASREGQASPLH
V gene: TRBV12-3/TRBV12-4; CDR3 length: 10; CDR3 protein: ASSSGGLRAF
V gene: TRBV7-9; CDR3 length: 12; CDR3 protein: ASNPQVHNSPLH
V gene: TRBV28; CDR3 length: 13; CDR3 protein: ASKWVGASRYEQY
V gene: TRBV28; CDR3 length: 13; CDR3 protein: ASSRAGWYTYEQY
V gene: TRBV12-3/TRBV12-4; CDR3 length: 13; CDR3 protein: ASRRTGIGNQPQH